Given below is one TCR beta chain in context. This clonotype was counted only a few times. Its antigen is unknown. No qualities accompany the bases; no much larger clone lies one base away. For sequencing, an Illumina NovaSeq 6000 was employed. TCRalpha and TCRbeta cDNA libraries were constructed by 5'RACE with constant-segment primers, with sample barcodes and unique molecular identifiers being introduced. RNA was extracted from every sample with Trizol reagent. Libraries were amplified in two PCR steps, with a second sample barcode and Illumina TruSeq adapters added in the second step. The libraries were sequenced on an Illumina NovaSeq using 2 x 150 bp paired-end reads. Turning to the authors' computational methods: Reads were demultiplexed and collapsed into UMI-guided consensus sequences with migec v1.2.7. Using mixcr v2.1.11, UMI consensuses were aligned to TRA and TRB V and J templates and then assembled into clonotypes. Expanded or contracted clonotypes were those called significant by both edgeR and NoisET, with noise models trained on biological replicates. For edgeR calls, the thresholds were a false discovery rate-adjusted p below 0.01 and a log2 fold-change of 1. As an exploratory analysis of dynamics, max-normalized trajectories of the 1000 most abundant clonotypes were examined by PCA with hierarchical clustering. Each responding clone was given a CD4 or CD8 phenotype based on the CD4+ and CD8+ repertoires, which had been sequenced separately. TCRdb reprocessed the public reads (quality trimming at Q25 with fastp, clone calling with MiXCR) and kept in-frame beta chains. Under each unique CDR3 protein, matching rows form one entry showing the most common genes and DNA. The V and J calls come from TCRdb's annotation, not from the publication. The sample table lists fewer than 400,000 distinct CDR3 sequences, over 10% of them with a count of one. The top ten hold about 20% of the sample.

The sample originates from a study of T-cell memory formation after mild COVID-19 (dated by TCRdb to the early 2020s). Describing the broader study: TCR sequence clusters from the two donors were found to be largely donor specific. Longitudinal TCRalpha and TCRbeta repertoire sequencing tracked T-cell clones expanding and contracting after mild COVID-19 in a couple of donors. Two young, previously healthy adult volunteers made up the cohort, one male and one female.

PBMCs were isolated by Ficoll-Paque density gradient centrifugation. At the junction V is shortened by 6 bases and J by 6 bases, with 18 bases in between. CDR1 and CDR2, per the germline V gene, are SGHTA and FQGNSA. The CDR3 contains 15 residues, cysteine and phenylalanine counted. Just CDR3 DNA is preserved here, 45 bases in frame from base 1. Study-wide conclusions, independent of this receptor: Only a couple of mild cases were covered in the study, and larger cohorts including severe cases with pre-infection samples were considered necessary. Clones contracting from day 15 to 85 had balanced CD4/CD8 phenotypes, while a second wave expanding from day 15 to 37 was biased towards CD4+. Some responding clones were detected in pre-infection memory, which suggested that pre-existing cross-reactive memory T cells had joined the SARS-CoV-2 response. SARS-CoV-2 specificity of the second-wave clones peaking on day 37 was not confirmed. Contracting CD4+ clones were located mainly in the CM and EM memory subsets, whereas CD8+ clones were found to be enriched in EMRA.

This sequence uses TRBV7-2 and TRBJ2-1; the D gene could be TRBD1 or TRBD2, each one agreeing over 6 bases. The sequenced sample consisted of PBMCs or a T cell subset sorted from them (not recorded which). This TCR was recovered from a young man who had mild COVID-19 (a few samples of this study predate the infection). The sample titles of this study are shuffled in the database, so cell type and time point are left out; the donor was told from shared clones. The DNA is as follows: TGTGCCAGCAGTCCTAGTGGAGGGACACCCAATGAGCAGTTCTTC. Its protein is CASSPSGGTPNEQFF.